Sequencing of this T cell receptor (beta chain) was carried out in a study of cytomegalovirus exposure and HLA in healthy donors. The CDR3 extends over 16 amino acids. CDR1 SGHRS and CDR2 YFSETQ come from the germline V gene. Trimming took 4 bases from V and 6 from J; bases not matched to a gene: 13. This clone has just a few counts. Its antigen is still unknown. Healthy bone marrow donors supplied every sample. Whole-study findings and limits: Rare sequences made up most TCRs, while some public TCRs were found in many donors.

PCR was performed using 60 Vbeta and 13 Jbeta primers. Sequencing was performed with immunoSEQ multiplex PCR; in TCRdb, only in-frame clones are kept and a portion is missing. The repertoire holds 300,000 or so clones, around four fifths seen once, with roughly 2% in the top ten. The sequencing sample was made of PBMCs. The sequence was collected from a woman aged 40 to 50 in good health and CMV-seropositive. The J gene is TRBJ2-5, the V gene TRBV5-1; 9 positions match TRBD2. The CDR3 DNA sequence: TGCGCCAGCAGCGAGGTGGAGGCGGGAGGGGTTAAGACCCAGTACTTC. Protein: CASSEVEAGGVKTQYF. Filled out from reference TRBV5-1 and TRBJ2-5, the complete variable domain reads KAGVTQTPRYLIKTRGQQVTLSCSPISGHRSVSWYQQTPGQGLQFLFEYFSETQRNKGNFPGRFSGRQFSNSRSEMNVSTLELGDSALYLCASSEVEAGGVKTQYFGPGTRLLVL.